This T cell receptor beta chain was recovered during a study of T cells in Graves' hyperthyroidism and ophthalmopathy. Authors of the study amplified TCR beta CDR3 regions from RNA transcripts. A first-round RT-PCR of the TCR CDR3 used the HTBI primer set. A single record per CDR3 protein comes from TCRdb applying MiXCR to the multiplex PCR reads. The sample lists 480,000 or so distinct CDR3 sequences; about 45% were seen once. The sequence was collected from an adult woman with Graves' disease, either hyperthyroidism or ophthalmopathy (not recorded which). The sample consisted of peripheral blood or thyroid tissue (not recorded which).

The CDR3 region is CASSRPGEYQETQYF. CDR3 bases: TGTGCCAGCAGTCGCCCAGGTGAATACCAAGAGACCCAGTACTTC. J is TRBJ2-5 and V is TRBV27, with no clear D. Trimming left V 5 bases short and J 0 bases short, with 13 bases between. CDR1 and CDR2 from the germline V gene are MNHEY and SMNVEV (reference sequence). The CDR3 extends over 15 amino acids.